This T cell receptor beta chain appears in the sequencing data of a study of cytomegalovirus exposure and HLA in healthy donors (dated by TCRdb to the late 2010s). Study-level background: An earlier analysis of fewer than 750 of the donors reported under 300 Gb of sequence data and around 110 million unique TCR beta sequences obtained from about 180 million T cells. An early release that covered around 590 HLA-typed donors contained about 300 gigabases of sequencing data and 85 million to 100 million unique TCR sequences. Among the roughly 400 genotyped donors, under 90% belonged to the genetic ancestry cluster associated with self-reported Caucasian donors. The study aimed to test whether signatures of past pathogen exposure could be identified by cataloging public T cell receptors. The study profiled the T cell repertoires of fewer than 850 subjects by immunosequencing and related them to cytomegalovirus serostatus. In addition to the first cohort of 666 subjects, a separate validation cohort of around 110 different subjects was used. To predict cytomegalovirus infection status, the study brought together high-throughput TCR immunosequencing, statistical association of individual TCRs with disease status, and machine learning. A later analysis re-analyzed previously published TCR beta repertoires from about 730 donors and added high-resolution HLA genotyping to study TCR occurrence patterns. In the later analysis, no new phenotypic data were used to find candidate immune exposures; instead, reliance was placed on TCR beta sequences and their occurrence across donors. To decide whether each TCR beta V gene segment behaved as functional or pseudogenic, an earlier analysis of some 580 of the donors relied on high-throughput TCR beta sequencing. Donor age, sex, ethnicity and CMV serostatus were collected together with the repertoire data. Genome-wide SNP genotypes for about 65% of the 666 donors were used in a later genetic analysis, which treated that subset as a discovery cohort. All discovery cohort repertoires had been generated using a single sequencing platform. HLA typing included class I and class II loci at four-digit resolution. Typing coverage differed by locus: A, B, C, DRB1 and DQB1 were typed in roughly 629-630 donors, DQA1 in about 500, DPA1 in 606, and DPB1 in roughly 470. Four to six DR-DQ haplotypes were handled as single units for association and clustering, since linkage in the cohort was strong. On average, roughly 240,000 unique TCR beta nucleotide sequences were sequenced per donor among 300 to 500 genotyped donors of the cohort, with 15% to 20% of those sequences being non-productive.

Overall study results and their limits: For the cohort, immune exposure information was limited to CMV serostatus. A further reported finding was that TCR beta sequences accurately predicted the HLA-A and HLA-B alleles for most subjects in the first cohort. Strong co-occurrence of HLA alleles, especially DR and DQ, made assigning TCR associations to individual alleles difficult. In a later analysis, the rate of TCR association differed among HLA loci, with DRB1 alleles having the most associated TCRs and HLA-C alleles having the fewest. According to a later analysis, most CMV-associated TCR beta chains appeared to be HLA-restricted, and the HLA associations seemed to be driven largely by CMV exposure. A few of the identified cytomegalovirus-associated TCR beta chains were confirmed in vitro to be specific for cytomegalovirus antigens. In a later analysis, several top co-occurrence clusters were reported to appear linked to parvovirus B19, influenza, CMV and Epstein-Barr virus. It was suggested by the authors that the approach could potentially be generalized to other disease states and immunological phenotypes. Specific HLA alleles were associated with about 17,000 TCR beta sequences at a false discovery rate of 0.05 in a later analysis. Most TCR sequences were observed very rarely across donors, whereas some public TCRs were present in many individuals. A cluster of highly shared sequence variants was judged likely to be a technical artifact of the sequencing pipeline. Linkage disequilibrium might explain the correlated functional status among segregating V segments, but an unknown experimental factor could not be ruled out. A later genetic analysis associated a missense DCLRE1C variant with V-gene and J-gene trimming of TCR beta chains, and an independent cohort replicated the association. This cohort had only TCR beta chains sequenced, and the lack of alpha or paired-chain data limited which features could be detected. In an earlier analysis of some 540 of the donors, most TCR beta V segments appeared in productive rearrangements about 87% or about 30% of the time, broadly matching IMGT annotations. Because HLA typing was unavailable for some donors at each locus, only the typed subset was used in association tests. Compared with equally common non-associated chains, HLA-associated TCR beta chains in a later analysis were more clonally expanded and had lower generation probabilities. About 17 rarely observed V segments, including chromosome 9 orphons, were excluded from the earlier analysis of a few hundred of the donors because counts were too low. The classifier was reported to diagnose cytomegalovirus status with high specificity and sensitivity in both the original and validation cohorts. In the study, some 180 TCR beta chains were listed as associated with cytomegalovirus. In a later genetic analysis, fewer N-insertions in productive TCRs were reported among donors in an Asian-associated ancestry cluster than the roughly 700-donor mean. Roughly uniform sequencing depth across donors was assumed in presence/absence analyses, although this assumption may not hold.

As concerns this clone: No antigen is known for it. No much larger clone is present one base from it, and per-base qualities are unavailable.

The cohort comprised some 730 healthy bone marrow donors. At the time of sampling, every cohort member was nominally healthy, though immune exposures that went unrecorded were likely present. The donor tested CMV seropositive and was one of the 289 seropositive cohort members. A peripheral blood sample was provided by each donor, and peripheral blood mononuclear cells were used for TCR beta sequencing. Genomic DNA was extracted from the blood cell samples with the Qiagen DNeasy Blood Extraction Kit. The method behind the library was the immunoSEQ multiplex PCR assay. For the multiplex PCR, a mixture combining 60 forward primers for TCR Vbeta segments and 13 reverse primers for TCR Jbeta segments was used. The CDR3 region of rearranged TCR beta genes was amplified from genomic DNA by a multiplex PCR assay. On the Illumina HiSeq System, the amplified TCR beta libraries were sequenced as 87-base-pair reads. In the source study's methods: A later analysis counted about 82 million unique TCR beta chains across the 670 or so repertoires, and 9.5 million to 11 million of these chains were shared by at least two donors. Raw reads were error-corrected and collapsed into unique sequences by a nearest-neighbor algorithm in which closely related sequences were merged to remove PCR and sequencing errors. CDR3 sequences were aligned to IMGT reference sequences to assign V, D and J gene segments. For a sequence to be retained, at least a six-nucleotide match to both a V gene segment and a J gene segment was required. A rearrangement was called productive if the CDR3 had no stop codons and remained in frame with V and J, and every other rearrangement was called non-productive. CDR3 was defined by IMGT convention, running from the second conserved V-encoded cysteine to the conserved J-encoded phenylalanine. The earlier analysis of about 500 of the donors excluded sequences that lacked an unambiguous match to a single V gene segment. In an earlier analysis of several hundred of the donors, V segments were called functional above 56.7% productive rearrangements and were called segregating when the between-donor standard deviation exceeded 5%. A statistical classification framework was built to diagnose cytomegalovirus status from the catalog of TCR beta chain sequences. In a later analysis, TCR nucleotide sequences were compared against IMGT/GENE-DB human TR gene sequences so that V and J genes could be assigned. A later analysis assigned CDR3 sequences and most-parsimonious VDJ recombination scenarios with the TCRdist pipeline. A later analysis defined each TCR beta chain by its CDR3 amino acid sequence plus V-gene family, and excluded reads lacking a unique V-gene family. To address suspected cross-contamination and a sequencing artifact, a later analysis removed around 590 highly shared, low-generation-probability nucleotide sequences. In a later analysis, a clonal expansion index was calculated for each public chain from normalized within-repertoire ranks of inferred template counts. In a later analysis, generation probabilities were computed with a VDJ recombination model fitted to out-of-frame rearrangements, and the resulting probabilities were checked against IGoR. A later analysis scored TCR-TCR, TCR-HLA and TCR-CMV co-occurrence with hypergeometric tests, applying a repertoire-size bias correction to TCR pairs. In a later analysis, false discovery rates were estimated by permuting HLA or CMV assignments 20 times. In a later analysis, co-occurring TCRs were grouped with DBSCAN, and TCRdist sequence similarity was added when clustering was performed within HLA-allele-positive subsets. Repertoires with fewer than 30,000 or more than 120,000 public chains were left out of co-occurrence clustering, as were five repertoires with anomalous nucleotide sharing. TCRdb obtained this table from immuneACCESS and retained in-frame rearrangements with V and J assigned. These tables miss some clones; where compared with another copy, unresolved V genes account for less than half of the shortfall, and the remainder is unexplained. V and J calls and clone size are copied from that table; D and trimming were computed from the DNA. A total of around 150,000 clones appear in this sample, over 60% of them only once. Over 12% of the sample is taken by the ten largest.

This TCR came from a man between 45 and 60 years old in good health and CMV-seropositive. Sequences were obtained from PBMCs.

Here is the DNA: TGTGCCAGTAGTATTTCCGGGACAGGGTATTCACCCCTCCACTTT. This encodes CASSISGTGYSPLHF. The V and J segments used are TRBV19 and TRBJ1-6, and 9 bases in between align with TRBD1. V lost 3 bases and J lost 8 bases, and the count of bases not matched to a germline gene is 5. The CDR3 holds 15 amino acids from the cysteine to the phenylalanine. Only CDR3 DNA remains: 45 bases, in frame from the first base. In the germline V gene (reference sequence), CDR1 corresponds to LNHDA and CDR2 to SQIVND.